The next 10 T cell receptor beta chains were all read from a single sample in a study of CXCR3-negative and CXCR3-positive naive CD8 T cells. 5' RACE with UMI labels generated the TRB cDNA libraries. TCRdb reprocessed the 5' RACE reads and keeps a single row for each CDR3 protein, giving no DNA. The sample table sets out 130,000 to 150,000 distinct CDR3 sequences. Study findings and constraints: Comparison of naive cells showed more hydrophobic TRB CDR3s in CXCR3-positive than in CXCR3-negative naive cells.

Antigens of these TCRs are unknown. The sample comprised naive CXCR3+ CD8+ T cells from blood. Subset here: CD45RO-CCR7+CD27+CD95- naive CD8+ T cells expressing CXCR3 (TNR3+). The receptors stem from a human donor in good health. Some clones in this sample may be carry-over from other donors' samples.

This clonotype is called medium-sized based on its frequency. This chain connects TRBV5-1 to TRBJ2-1. This CDR3 has 15 amino acids. Germline V gene data show CDR1 as SGHRS and CDR2 as YFSETQ. CDR3 amino acids: CASSLDGSSYNEQFF.

The chain's CDR3 is CASRRPNQPQHF. The genes are TRBV12-3 or TRBV12-4 and TRBJ1-5. The CDR3 runs to 12 residues.

The chain employs TRBV15 and TRBJ1-1. CDR1 and CDR2 from the germline V gene are LNHNV and YYDKDF (reference sequence). This CDR3 has 13 amino acids. CDR3 protein: CATLDGLNTEAFF.

The chain uses TRBV12-3 or TRBV12-4 and TRBJ1-5; TCRdb reports TRBD1, a call that lacks DNA to check it against. CDR3 length: 15 residues. CDR3 amino acids: CASSRDRVSNQPQHF.

This CDR3 is CASSTDRSSYNEQFF. The chain links TRBV5-5 to TRBJ2-1. Germline V CDR1 and CDR2: SGHKS, YYEKEE (reference sequence). CDR3 length: 15 amino acids.

The chain links TRBV29-1 to TRBJ2-7. The CDR3 spans 13 residues. Germline V CDR1 and CDR2: SQVTM, ANQGSEA. The CDR3 is CSVKTGDSYEQYF.

The V call is TRBV20-1, the J call TRBJ2-7; TCRdb returns TRBD1, unconfirmable since there is no DNA. The germline V gene has CDR1 DFQATT and CDR2 SNEGSKA (reference sequence). The CDR3 loop spans 12 amino acids. CDR3 sequence: CSARDSLYEQYF.

The V and J genes are TRBV7-9 and TRBJ2-2; as DNA is missing, the TRBD1 call by TCRdb cannot be tested. The CDR3 spans 15 residues. CDR1 and CDR2 (germline): SEHNR, FQNEAQ (reference sequence). This CDR3 is CASSAGQGNTGELFF.

The chain joins TRBV4-3 to TRBJ2-5; the TCRdb call, TRBD1, lacks DNA for checking. CDR1 is LGHNA and CDR2 is YSLEER in the germline V gene. This CDR3 contains 14 residues. The CDR3 sequence: CASSQSPWQETQYF.

The chain's CDR3 is CASSENRGSDTQYF. The V gene is TRBV4-1, the J gene TRBJ2-3; TCRdb proposes TRBD1, but this gene call is untestable without DNA. This CDR3 is 14 amino acids long. Per germline, CDR1 MGHRA and CDR2 YSYEKL.